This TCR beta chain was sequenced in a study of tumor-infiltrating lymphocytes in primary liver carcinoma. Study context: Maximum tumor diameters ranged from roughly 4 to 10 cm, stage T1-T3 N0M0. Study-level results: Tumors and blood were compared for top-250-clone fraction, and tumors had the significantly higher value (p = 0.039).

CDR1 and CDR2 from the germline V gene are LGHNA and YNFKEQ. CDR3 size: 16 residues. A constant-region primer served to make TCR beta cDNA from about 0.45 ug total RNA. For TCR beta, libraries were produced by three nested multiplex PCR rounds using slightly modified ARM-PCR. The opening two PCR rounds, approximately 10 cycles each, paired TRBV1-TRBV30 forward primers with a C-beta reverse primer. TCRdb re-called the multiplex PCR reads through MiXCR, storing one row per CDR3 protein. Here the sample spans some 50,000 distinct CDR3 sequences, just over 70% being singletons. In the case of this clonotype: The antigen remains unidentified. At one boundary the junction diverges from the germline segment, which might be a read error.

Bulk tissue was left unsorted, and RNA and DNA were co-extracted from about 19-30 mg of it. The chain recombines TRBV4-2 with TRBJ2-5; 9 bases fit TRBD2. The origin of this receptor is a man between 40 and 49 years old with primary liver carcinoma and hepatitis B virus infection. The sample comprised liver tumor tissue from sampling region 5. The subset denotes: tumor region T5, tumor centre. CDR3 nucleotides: TGTACCAGCAGCCAAGATTGGGGACTAGCCGTAGAGGCCCAGTACTTC. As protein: CTSSQDWGLAVEAQYF.